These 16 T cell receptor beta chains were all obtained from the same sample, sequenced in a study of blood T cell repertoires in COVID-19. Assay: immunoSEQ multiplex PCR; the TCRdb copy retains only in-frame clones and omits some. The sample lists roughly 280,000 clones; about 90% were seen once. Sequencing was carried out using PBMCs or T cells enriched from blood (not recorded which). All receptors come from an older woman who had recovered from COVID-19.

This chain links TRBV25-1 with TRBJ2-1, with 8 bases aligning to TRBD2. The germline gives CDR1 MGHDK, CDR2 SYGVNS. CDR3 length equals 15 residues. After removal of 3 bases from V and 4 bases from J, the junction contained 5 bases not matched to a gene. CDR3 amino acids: CASSEAAGGYNEQFF. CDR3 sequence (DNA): TGTGCCAGCAGTGAGGCCGCGGGAGGTTACAATGAGCAGTTCTTC.

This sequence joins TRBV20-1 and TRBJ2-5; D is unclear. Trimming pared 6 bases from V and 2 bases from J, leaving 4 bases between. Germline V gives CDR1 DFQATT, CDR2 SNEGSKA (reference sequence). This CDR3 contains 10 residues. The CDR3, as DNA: TGCAGTGCCCCTCAAGAGACCCAGTACTTC. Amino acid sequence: CSAPQETQYF.

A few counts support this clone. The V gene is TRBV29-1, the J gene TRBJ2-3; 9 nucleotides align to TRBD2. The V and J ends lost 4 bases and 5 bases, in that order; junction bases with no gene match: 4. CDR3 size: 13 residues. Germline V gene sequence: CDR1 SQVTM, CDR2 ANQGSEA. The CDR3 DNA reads TGCAGCGTTGCCGAGCGGGGGGTAGATACGCAGTATTTT. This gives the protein CSVAERGVDTQYF.

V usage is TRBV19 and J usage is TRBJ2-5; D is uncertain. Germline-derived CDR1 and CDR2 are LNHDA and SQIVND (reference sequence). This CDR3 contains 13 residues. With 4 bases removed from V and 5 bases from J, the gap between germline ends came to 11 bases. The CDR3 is CASSRSGPETQYF. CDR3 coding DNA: TGTGCCAGTAGTAGATCTGGGCCCGAGACCCAGTACTTC.

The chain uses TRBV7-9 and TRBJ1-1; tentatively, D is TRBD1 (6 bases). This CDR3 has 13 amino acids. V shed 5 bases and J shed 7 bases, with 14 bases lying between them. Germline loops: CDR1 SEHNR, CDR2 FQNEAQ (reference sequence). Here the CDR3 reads CASSVVTGFEAFF. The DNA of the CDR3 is TGTGCCAGCAGCGTCGTGACAGGATTTGAAGCTTTCTTT.

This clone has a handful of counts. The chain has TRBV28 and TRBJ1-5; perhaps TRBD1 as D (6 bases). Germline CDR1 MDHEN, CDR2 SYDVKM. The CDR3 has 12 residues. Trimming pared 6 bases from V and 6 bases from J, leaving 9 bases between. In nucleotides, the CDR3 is TGTGCCAGCAGCCTACAGGGTCAGCCCCAGCATTTT. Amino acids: CASSLQGQPQHF.

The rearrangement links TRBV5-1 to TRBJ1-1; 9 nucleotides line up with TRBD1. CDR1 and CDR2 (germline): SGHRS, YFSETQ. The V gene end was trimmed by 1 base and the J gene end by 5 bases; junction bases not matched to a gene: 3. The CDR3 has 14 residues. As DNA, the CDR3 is TGCGCCAGCAGCTTGAAGGGACAGGGTACTGAAGCTTTCTTT. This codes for CASSLKGQGTEAFF.

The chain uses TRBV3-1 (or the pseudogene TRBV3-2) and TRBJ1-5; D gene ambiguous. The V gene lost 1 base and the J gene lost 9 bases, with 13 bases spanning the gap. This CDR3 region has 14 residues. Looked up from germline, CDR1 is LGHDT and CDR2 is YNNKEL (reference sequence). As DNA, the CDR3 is TGTGCCAGCAGCCAAGGAGGGTTTCCAGGGCCCCAGCATTTT. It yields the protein CASSQGGFPGPQHF.

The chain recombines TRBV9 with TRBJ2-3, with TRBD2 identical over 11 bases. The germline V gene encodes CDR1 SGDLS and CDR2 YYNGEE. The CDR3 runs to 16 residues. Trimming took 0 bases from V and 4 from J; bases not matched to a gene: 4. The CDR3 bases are TGTGCCAGCAGCGTAGGGCTAGCGGGGGGTGCAGATACGCAGTATTTT. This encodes CASSVGLAGGADTQYF.

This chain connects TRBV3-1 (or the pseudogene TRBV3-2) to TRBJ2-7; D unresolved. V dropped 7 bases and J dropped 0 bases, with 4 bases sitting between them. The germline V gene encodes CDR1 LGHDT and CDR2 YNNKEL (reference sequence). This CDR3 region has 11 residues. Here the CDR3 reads CASINSYEQYF. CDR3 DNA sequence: TGTGCCAGCATAAACTCCTACGAGCAGTACTTC.

The CDR3 DNA reads as TGTGCCAGCAGCTTAGGTTCGACTAGCGGGGCCCGAGGAGAGACCCAGTACTTC. It encodes CASSLGSTSGARGETQYF. The gene calls are TRBV7-2 and TRBJ2-5, with 11 bases that match TRBD2. The CDR3 length is 18 residues. Germline V lookup: CDR1 SGHTA, CDR2 FQGNSA. Trimming took 1 base from V and 4 from J; bases not matched to a gene: 11. Full variable domain (outside the CDR3, taken from reference TRBV7-2 and TRBJ2-5): GAGVSQSPSNKVTEKGKDVELRCDPISGHTALYWYRQSLGQGLEFLIYFQGNSAPDKSGLPSDRFSAERTGGSVSTLTIQRTQQEDSAVYLCASSLGSTSGARGETQYFGPGTRLLVL.

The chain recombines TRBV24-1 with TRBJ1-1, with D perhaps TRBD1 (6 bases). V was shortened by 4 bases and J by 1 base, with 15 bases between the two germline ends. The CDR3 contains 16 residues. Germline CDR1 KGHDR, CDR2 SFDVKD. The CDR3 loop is CATSDGQKPSNTEAFF. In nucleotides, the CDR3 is TGTGCCACCAGTGACGGACAGAAACCCTCGAACACTGAAGCTTTCTTT.

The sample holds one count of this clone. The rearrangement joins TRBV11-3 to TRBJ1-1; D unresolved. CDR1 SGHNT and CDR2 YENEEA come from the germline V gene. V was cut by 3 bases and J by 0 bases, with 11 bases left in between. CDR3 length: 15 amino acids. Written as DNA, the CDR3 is TGTGCCAGCAGCTTGGCGGGGAGCATGAACACTGAAGCTTTCTTT. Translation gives CASSLAGSMNTEAFF.

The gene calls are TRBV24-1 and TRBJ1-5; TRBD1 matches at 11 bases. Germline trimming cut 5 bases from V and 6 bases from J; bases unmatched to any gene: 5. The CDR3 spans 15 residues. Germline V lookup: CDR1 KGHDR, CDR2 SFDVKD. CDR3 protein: CATSGTGGLGQPQHF. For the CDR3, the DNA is TGTGCCACCAGTGGGACAGGGGGCCTCGGTCAGCCCCAGCATTTT.

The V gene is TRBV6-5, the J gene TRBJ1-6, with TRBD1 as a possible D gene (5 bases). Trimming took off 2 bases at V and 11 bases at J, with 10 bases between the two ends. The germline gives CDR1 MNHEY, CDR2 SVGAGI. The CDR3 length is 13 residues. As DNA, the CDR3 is TGTGCCAGCAGTTACGGGTCGGGGGCACCCCTCCACTTT. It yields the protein CASSYGSGAPLHF.

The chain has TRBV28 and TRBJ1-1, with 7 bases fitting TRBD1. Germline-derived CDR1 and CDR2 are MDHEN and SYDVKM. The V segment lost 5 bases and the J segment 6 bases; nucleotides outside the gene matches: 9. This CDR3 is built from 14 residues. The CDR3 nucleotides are TGTGCCAGCAGTCCCGGGACAGCCCAGGCTGAAGCTTTCTTT. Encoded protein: CASSPGTAQAEAFF.